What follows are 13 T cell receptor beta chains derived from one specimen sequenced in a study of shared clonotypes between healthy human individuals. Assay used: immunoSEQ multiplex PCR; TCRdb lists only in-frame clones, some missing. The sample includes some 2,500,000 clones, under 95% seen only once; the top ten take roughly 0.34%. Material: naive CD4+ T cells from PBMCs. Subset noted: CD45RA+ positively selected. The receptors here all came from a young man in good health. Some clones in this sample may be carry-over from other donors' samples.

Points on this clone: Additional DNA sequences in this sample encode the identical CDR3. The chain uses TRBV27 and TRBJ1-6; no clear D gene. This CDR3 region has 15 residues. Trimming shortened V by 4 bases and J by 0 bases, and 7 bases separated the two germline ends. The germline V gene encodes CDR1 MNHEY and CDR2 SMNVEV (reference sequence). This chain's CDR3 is CASSSGSSYNSPLHF. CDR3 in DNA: TGTGCCAGCAGTTCGGGCAGCTCCTATAATTCACCCCTCCACTTT.

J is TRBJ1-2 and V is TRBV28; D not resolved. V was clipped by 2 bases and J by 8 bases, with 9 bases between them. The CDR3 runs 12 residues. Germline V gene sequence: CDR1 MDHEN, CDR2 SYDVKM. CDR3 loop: CASSLRELGYTF. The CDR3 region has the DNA TGTGCCAGCAGTTTAAGGGAATTGGGCTACACCTTC.

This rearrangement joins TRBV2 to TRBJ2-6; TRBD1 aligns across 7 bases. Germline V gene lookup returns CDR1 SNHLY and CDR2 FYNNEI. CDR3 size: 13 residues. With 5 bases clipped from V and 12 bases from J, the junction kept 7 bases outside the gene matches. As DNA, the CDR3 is TGTGCCAGCAGTAGAGACAGGGATGGCGTCCTGACTTTC. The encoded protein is CASSRDRDGVLTF.

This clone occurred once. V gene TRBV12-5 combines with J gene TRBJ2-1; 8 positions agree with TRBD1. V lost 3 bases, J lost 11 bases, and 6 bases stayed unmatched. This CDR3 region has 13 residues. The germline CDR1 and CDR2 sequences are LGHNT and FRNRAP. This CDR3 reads CASGFGDRGQQFF. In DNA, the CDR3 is TGTGCTAGTGGTTTCGGTGACAGGGGACAGCAGTTCTTC.

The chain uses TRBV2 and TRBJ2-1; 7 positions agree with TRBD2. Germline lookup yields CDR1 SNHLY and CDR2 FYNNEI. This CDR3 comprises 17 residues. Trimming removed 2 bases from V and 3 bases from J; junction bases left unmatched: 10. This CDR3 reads CASSEKRAGVIYNEQFF. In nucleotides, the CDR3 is TGTGCCAGCAGTGAAAAGAGGGCGGGGGTTATCTACAATGAGCAGTTCTTC.

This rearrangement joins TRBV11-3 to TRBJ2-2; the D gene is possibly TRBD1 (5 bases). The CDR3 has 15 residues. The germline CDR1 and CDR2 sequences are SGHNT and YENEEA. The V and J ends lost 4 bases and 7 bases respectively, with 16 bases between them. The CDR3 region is CASSSGRAVLGELFF. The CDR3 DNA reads TGTGCCAGCAGCTCTGGCAGGGCCGTTCTCGGGGAGCTGTTTTTT.

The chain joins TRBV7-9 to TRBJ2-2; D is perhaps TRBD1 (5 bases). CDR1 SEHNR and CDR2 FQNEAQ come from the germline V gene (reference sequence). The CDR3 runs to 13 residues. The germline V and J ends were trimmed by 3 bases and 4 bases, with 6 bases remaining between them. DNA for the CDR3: TGTGCCAGCAGCTTCGACAGCACCGGGGAGCTGTTTTTT. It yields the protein CASSFDSTGELFF.

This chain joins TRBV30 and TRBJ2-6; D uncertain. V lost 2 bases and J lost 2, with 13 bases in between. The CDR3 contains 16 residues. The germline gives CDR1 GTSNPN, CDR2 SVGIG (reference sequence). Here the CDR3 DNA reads TGTGCCTGGAGTCTCCAACTCTGGGCTGGGGCCAACGTCCTGACTTTC. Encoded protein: CAWSLQLWAGANVLTF.

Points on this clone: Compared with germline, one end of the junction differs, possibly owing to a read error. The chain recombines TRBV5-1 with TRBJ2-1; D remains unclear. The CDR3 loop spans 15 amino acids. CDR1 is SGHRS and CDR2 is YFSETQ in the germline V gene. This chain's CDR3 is CASSLTYVPGNGQFF. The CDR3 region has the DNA TGCGCCAGCAGCTTAACGTATGTCCCCGGTAATGGGCAGTTCTTC.

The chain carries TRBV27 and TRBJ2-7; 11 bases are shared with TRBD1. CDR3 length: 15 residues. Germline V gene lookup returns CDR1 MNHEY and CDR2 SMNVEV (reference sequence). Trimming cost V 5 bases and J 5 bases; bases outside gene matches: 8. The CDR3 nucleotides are TGTGCCAGCAGTAGACCCGGGACAGGGGGACACGAGCAGTACTTC. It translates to CASSRPGTGGHEQYF.

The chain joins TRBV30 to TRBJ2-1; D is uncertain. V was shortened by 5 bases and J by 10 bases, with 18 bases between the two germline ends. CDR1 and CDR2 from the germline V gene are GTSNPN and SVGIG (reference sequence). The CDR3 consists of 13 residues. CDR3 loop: CAWGRRQASEQFF. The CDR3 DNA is TGTGCCTGGGGTCGCCGGCAGGCCTCGGAGCAGTTCTTC.

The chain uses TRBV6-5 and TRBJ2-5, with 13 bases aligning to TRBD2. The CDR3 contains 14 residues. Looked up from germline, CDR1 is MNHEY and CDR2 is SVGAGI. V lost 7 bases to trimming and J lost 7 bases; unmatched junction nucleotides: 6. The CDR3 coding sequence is TGTGCCAGCACCGGACTAGCGGGAGAAGGGACCCAGTACTTC. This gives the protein CASTGLAGEGTQYF.

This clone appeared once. CDR3 nucleotide sequence: TGCGCCAGCACCCGACAGGGTTACGAGCAGTACTTC. Translation: CASTRQGYEQYF. J is TRBJ2-7 and V is TRBV10-2, with 7 bases fitting TRBD1. CDR1 is WSHSY and CDR2 is SAAADI in the germline V gene. The V and J ends lost 7 bases and 4 bases, in that order; junction bases with no gene match: 4. This CDR3 has 12 amino acids.